The following is a TCR beta chain sequence with its context. Its antigen remains unidentified. The data derive from a study of cytomegalovirus exposure and HLA in healthy donors. V lost 0 bases and J lost 2; bases outside the gene matches: 9. Germline CDR1 is LGHNA and CDR2 is YNFKEQ. The CDR3 sequence is 19 residues long. PCR was performed using 60 Vbeta and 13 Jbeta primers. Repertoires were generated with immunoSEQ multiplex PCR, while TCRdb's copy carries only in-frame clones and drops some. This sample has about 120,000 clones, with over 60% found just once. Study outcomes and limitations: The classifier, whose performance was assessed in both the original and validation cohorts, reportedly diagnosed cytomegalovirus status with high specificity and sensitivity.

Material for sequencing was PBMCs. The origin of this receptor is a male donor in good health and CMV-seropositive. This chain links TRBV4-2 with TRBJ2-1; 11 bases match TRBD2. CDR3 amino acids: CASSQDLAGLAVPYNEQFF. The CDR3 DNA reads TGTGCCAGCAGCCAAGATTTGGCGGGACTAGCGGTTCCCTACAATGAGCAGTTCTTC.